Listed below are T cell receptor beta chains from one sample, sequenced in a study of OX40 agonist ivuxolimab in advanced cancers. Clones were sequenced by immunoSEQ multiplex PCR, and TCRdb holds only the in-frame ones, with some missing. The table includes roughly 60,000 clones, roughly 80% detected once. This material consisted of CD4+ or CD8+ T cells sorted from blood, taken in a trial of the OX40 agonist ivuxolimab. These receptors all stem from an adult with an advanced solid tumor such as melanoma, head and neck, liver or kidney cancer. Each CDR3 is given with its conserved first and last residue. A D gene is named only where the DNA matches it firmly. Size values are once, few and many counts, or a class for expanded clones, and some rows have none.

NA | TRBD2 | TRBJ2-1 | 18 | TRBV18 | TGTGCCAGCTCACCGTTTTCGGCTAGCGGGACCTACTACAATGAGCAGTTCTTC | CASSPFSASGTYYNEQFF
NA | TRBD2 | TRBJ2-3 | 15 | TRBV5-4 | TGTGCCAGCAGCTCTTTAGCGGGGAGCACAGATACGCAGTATTTT | CASSSLAGSTDTQYF
NA | NA | TRBJ1-1 | 17 | TRBV4-1 | TGCGCCAGCAGCCAAGATGGCCACGGACGGCGCAGCACTGAAGCTTTCTTT | CASSQDGHGRRSTEAFF
NA | TRBD1 | TRBJ2-4 | 15 | TRBV10-1 | TGCGCCAGCAGCGCCGGGACAGGGGAGGGAAACATTCAGTACTTC | CASSAGTGEGNIQYF
NA | NA | TRBJ1-1 | 14 | TRBV29-1 | TGCAGCGTTGAATCAGGACAGCTGGGGACTGAAGCTTTCTTT | CSVESGQLGTEAFF
NA | TRBD1 | TRBJ1-4 | 18 | TRBV7-9 | TGTGCCAGCAGCCGTGGGACAGGGAGAATAGCAACTAATGAAAAACTGTTTTTT | CASSRGTGRIATNEKLFF
NA | TRBD1 | TRBJ2-5 | 15 | TRBV29-1 | TGCAGCGCCCTCCCTGGACAGGTGATCCAAGAGACCCAGTACTTC | CSALPGQVIQETQYF
few | NA | TRBJ1-1 | 11 | TRBV29-1 | TGCAGCGTTGAAGTGAACACTGAAGCTTTCTTT | CSVEVNTEAFF
NA | NA | TRBJ2-5 | 14 | TRBV5-3 | TGTGCCAGAAGCTTGGAGGTGGAGCGAGAGACCCAGTACTTC | CARSLEVERETQYF
NA | NA | TRBJ1-5 | 14 | TRBV7-9 | TGTGCCAGCAGCTTAGAGAATAGCAATCAGCCCCAGCATTTT | CASSLENSNQPQHF
NA | TRBD1 | TRBJ2-2 | 14 | TRBV5-1 | TGCGCCAGCAGCACAGGACAGGGAGCCGGGGAGCTGTTTTTT | CASSTGQGAGELFF
NA | TRBD2 | TRBJ2-7 | 12 | TRBV30 | TGTGCCTGGAGTGGGACTAGCGGCAGTCAGTACTTC | CAWSGTSGSQYF
once | NA | TRBJ1-1 | 13 | TRBV2 | TGTGCCAGCAGTGAGGGGATGAACACTGAAGCTTTCTTT | CASSEGMNTEAFF
NA | NA | TRBJ1-1 | 13 | TRBV6-5 | TGTGCCAGCTCCTCGGGGGGCCTAGCTGAAGCTTTCTTT | CASSSGGLAEAFF
NA | NA | TRBJ1-5 | 15 | TRBV6-5 | TGTGCCAGCAGTCTGGGCTCAGAGGATGATCAGCCCCAGCATTTT | CASSLGSEDDQPQHF
NA | NA | TRBJ2-3 | 14 | TRBV28 | TGTGCCAGCAGTACGGCCAGGGTAACAGATACGCAGTATTTT | CASSTARVTDTQYF
NA | NA | TRBJ2-2 | 15 | TRBV5-1 | TGCGCCAGCAGCTTGGAAATAGCGAACACCGGGGAGCTGTTTTTT | CASSLEIANTGELFF
NA | NA | TRBJ2-5 | 15 | TRBV19 | TGTGCCAGTAGCGCGTCCTGGGCCGCAAGCGAGACCCAGTACTTC | CASSASWAASETQYF
NA | NA | TRBJ2-2 | 15 | TRBV2 | TGTGCCAATCGGGGGCAGGGAATTGGTACCGGGGAGCTGTTTTTT | CANRGQGIGTGELFF
NA | NA | TRBJ1-4 | 15 | TRBV23-1 | TGCGCCAGCAGTCAATCGAGGCCGTCAAGCGAAAAACTGTTTTTT | CASSQSRPSSEKLFF